This T cell receptor (beta chain) was obtained from a study of T cell changes during pregnancy in multiple sclerosis. The germline V gene encodes CDR1 MNHNY and CDR2 SVGAGI (reference sequence). This CDR3 comprises 16 residues. V dropped 7 bases and J dropped 5 bases, with 21 bases sitting between them. The protocol was immunoSEQ multiplex PCR, while the TCRdb copy is restricted to in-frame clones and leaves out a portion. Of roughly 110,000 clones detected, roughly 92% appear once; the ten largest clones hold about 1.5%. This clonotype was sampled from a female donor with multiple sclerosis, enrolled in a pregnancy study. The material sequenced was peripheral blood, taken in the third trimester of pregnancy. The chain couples TRBV6-6 to TRBJ1-5; D remains ambiguous. Here the CDR3 reads CASTQRPNQVDQPQHF. CDR3 bases: TGTGCCAGCACCCAACGGCCTAACCAGGTCGATCAGCCCCAGCATTTT.